This record looks at one T cell receptor (beta chain) sequence and its context. The data belong to a study of shared clonotypes between healthy human individuals. Germline-derived CDR1 and CDR2 are SEHNR and FQNEAQ (reference sequence). V gave up 5 bases and J gave up 8 bases; unmatched junction bases: 5. This CDR3 is built from 14 residues. Sequencing used immunoSEQ multiplex PCR; TCRdb keeps in-frame clones, though not all of them. The sample yields some 2,100,000 clones, approximately 96% seen once. This clonotype originated in a man aged 18 to 29 in good health. Sequences were obtained from naive CD4+ T cells sorted from blood. Subset in this sample: CD45RA+ positively selected. This sequence joins TRBV7-9 and TRBJ1-6, with 8 bases fitting TRBD1. In DNA, the CDR3 is TGTGCCAGCAGCCCGGACAGGGTAGATTCACCCCTCCACTTT. Its protein is CASSPDRVDSPLHF.